One T cell receptor beta chain is described in this entry. Its antigen is currently unknown. Amplification used 60 Vbeta primers and 13 Jbeta primers. Method: immunoSEQ multiplex PCR; TCRdb's copy keeps in-frame clones and lacks some. The data hold approximately 160,000 clones, with 81% observed a single time. This sample stems from a study of cytomegalovirus exposure and HLA in healthy donors. Looking at the study overall: HLA-typed donors were the source of 83 million or so unique TCRs, which an early data release held.

At collection, donors were nominally healthy, but unrecorded immune exposures were probable. General study points: Later work showed greater clonal expansion in HLA-associated TCR beta chains than in equally common others. TRBV6-2, TRBV6-3 and some other V segments were unresolvable in 87-base-pair reads.

V was trimmed by 2 bases and J by 7 bases, leaving 21 bases between them. The germline gives CDR1 MNHNY, CDR2 SVGAGI (reference sequence). The CDR3 loop spans 16 amino acids. What was sequenced was PBMCs. This sequence joins TRBV6-6 and TRBJ2-7; TRBD2 might be the D (6 bases). This receptor was obtained from a man aged 50 to 59 in good health and CMV-seropositive. The CDR3 region is CASSYPLAGKFWEQYF. The CDR3 DNA reads as TGTGCCAGCAGTTACCCCTTGGCGGGGAAGTTTTGGGAGCAGTACTTC.